This TCR beta chain derives from a study of blood T cells in healthy people across ages. About the research overall: Capture by template switching was about one barcoded beta molecule per two T cells.

General study findings and limits: Across the age range, TCR beta diversity per million T cells fell in a roughly linear way. Nothing was known about donor CMV status, and this possibly confounded expanded clonotype changes.

Each individual donor underwent a draw of about 9.1 milliliters of peripheral blood. CDR1 is SNHLY, CDR2 FYNNEI, per germline. Deletions cut 3 bases from V and 4 bases from J, with 7 bases between. The CDR3 runs to 12 residues. In this sample, this clonotype turned up many times. The antigen is not known. A second PCR, run for about 6 to 11 cycles, used a sample-barcoded 5' primer plus a J-beta primer mix. TCRdb analysed the 5' RACE reads with MiXCR anew, one entry per CDR3 protein. Among approximately 800,000 distinct CDR3 sequences listed, roughly 26% were seen once. These data were also filed under a second study, of T cells of mothers and their children.

The source material was blood. The genes are TRBV2 and TRBJ2-7, with a possible D match to TRBD2 (5 bases). The sequence was collected from a boy younger than 18 in good health. The DNA of the CDR3 is TGTGCCAGCAGTGAGACGGGGTACGAGCAGTACTTC. It encodes CASSETGYEQYF.